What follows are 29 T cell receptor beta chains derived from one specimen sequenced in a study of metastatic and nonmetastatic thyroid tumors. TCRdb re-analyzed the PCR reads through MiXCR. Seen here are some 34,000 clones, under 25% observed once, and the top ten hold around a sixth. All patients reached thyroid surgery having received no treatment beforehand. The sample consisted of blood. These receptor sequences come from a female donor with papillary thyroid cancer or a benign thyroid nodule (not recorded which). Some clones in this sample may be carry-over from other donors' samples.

The CDR3 loop reads CATERSGTPGEQFF. CDR3 nucleotide sequence: TGTGCCACCGAGCGTAGCGGGACCCCCGGGGAGCAGTTCTTC. The chain joins TRBV6-2 or TRBV6-3 to TRBJ2-1; 8 positions match TRBD2. Germline V lookup: CDR1 MNHEY, CDR2 SVGEGT. With 10 bases clipped from V and 10 bases from J, the junction kept 15 bases outside the gene matches. There are 14 residues in the CDR3.

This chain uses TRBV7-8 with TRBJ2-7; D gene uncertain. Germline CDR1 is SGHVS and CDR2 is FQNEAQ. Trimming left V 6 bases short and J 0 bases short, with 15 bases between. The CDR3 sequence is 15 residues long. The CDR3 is CASRRTGDSSYEQYF. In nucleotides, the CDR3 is TGTGCCAGCAGACGAACTGGGGATAGCTCCTACGAGCAGTACTTC.

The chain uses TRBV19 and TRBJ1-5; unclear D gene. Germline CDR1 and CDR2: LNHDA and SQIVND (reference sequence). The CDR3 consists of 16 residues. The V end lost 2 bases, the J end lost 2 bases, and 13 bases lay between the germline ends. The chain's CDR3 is CASSIIAAMGNQPQHF. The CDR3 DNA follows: TGTGCCAGTAGTATAATAGCAGCCATGGGCAATCAGCCCCAGCATTTT.

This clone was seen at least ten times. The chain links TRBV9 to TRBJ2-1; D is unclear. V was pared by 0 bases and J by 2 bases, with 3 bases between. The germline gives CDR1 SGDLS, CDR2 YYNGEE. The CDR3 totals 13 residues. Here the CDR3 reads CASSVATYNEQFF. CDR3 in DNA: TGTGCCAGCAGCGTAGCGACCTACAATGAGCAGTTCTTC.

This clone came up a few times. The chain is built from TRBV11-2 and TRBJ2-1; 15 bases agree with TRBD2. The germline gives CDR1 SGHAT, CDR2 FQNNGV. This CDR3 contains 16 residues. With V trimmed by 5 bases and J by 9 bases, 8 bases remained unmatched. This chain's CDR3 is CASSPGTSGRRGEQFF. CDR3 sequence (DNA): TGTGCCAGCAGCCCCGGGACTAGCGGGAGGAGGGGTGAGCAGTTCTTC.

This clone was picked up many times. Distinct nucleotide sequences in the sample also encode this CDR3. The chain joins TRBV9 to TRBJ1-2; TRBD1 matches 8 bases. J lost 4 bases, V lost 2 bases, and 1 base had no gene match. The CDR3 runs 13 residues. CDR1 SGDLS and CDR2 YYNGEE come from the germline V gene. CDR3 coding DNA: TGTGCCAGCAGCGTCGGACAGGGCTATGGCTACACCTTC. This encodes CASSVGQGYGYTF.

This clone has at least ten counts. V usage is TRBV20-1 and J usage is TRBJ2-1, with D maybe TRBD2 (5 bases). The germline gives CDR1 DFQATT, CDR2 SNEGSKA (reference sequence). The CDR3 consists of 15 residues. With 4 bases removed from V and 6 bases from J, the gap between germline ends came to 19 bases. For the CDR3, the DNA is TGCAGTGCTAATTTCGGGTTAGGTGGGAGCAATGAGCAGTTCTTC. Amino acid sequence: CSANFGLGGSNEQFF.

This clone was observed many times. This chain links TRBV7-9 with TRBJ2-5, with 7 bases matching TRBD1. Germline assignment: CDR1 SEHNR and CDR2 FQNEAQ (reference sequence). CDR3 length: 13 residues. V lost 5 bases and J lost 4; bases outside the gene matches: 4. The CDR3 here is CASSRGRRETQYF. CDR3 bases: TGTGCCAGCAGCAGGGGGCGAAGAGAGACCCAGTACTTC. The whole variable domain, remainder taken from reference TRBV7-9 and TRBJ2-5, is DTGVSQNPRHKITKRGQNVTFRCDPISEHNRLYWYRQTLGQGPEFLTYFQNEAQLEKSRLLSDRFSAERPKGSFSTLEIQRTEQGDSAMYLCASSRGRRETQYFGPGTRLLVL.

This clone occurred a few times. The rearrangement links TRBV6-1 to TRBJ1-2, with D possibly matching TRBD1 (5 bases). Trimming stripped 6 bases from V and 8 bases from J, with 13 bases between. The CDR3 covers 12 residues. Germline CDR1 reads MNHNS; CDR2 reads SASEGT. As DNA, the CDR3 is TGTGCCAGCAGCCAGGGTCCGGACGGCTACACCTTC. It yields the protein CASSQGPDGYTF.

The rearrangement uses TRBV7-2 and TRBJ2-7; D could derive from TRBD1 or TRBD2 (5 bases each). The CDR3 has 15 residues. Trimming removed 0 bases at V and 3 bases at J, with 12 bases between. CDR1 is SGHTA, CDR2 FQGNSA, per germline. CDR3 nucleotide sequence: TGTGCCAGCAGCTTAGCGCGCGTGGGGGTCTACGAGCAGTACTTC. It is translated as CASSLARVGVYEQYF.

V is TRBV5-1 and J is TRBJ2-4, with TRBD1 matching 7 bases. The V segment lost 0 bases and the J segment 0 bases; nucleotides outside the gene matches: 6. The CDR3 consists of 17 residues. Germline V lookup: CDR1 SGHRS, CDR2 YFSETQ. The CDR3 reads CASSLGNRGEAKNIQYF. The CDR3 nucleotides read TGCGCCAGCAGCTTGGGCAACAGGGGTGAAGCCAAAAACATTCAGTACTTC.

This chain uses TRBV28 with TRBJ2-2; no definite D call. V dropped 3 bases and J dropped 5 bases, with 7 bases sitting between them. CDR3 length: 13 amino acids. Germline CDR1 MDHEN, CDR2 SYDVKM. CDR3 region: CASSLVVTGELFF. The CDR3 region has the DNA TGTGCCAGCAGTTTGGTGGTTACCGGGGAGCTGTTTTTT.

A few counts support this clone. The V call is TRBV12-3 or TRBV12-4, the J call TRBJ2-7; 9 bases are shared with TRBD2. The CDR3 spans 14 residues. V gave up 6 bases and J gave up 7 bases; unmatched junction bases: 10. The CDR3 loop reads CASRNSGSSSEQYF. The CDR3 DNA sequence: TGTGCCAGCAGGAATAGCGGGAGTTCGAGTGAGCAGTACTTC.

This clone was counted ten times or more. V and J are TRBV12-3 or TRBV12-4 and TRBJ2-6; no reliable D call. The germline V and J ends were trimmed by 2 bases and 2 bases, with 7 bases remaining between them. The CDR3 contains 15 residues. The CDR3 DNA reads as TGTGCCAGCAGTTTATGGATACCTGGGGCCAACGTCCTGACTTTC. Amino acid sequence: CASSLWIPGANVLTF.

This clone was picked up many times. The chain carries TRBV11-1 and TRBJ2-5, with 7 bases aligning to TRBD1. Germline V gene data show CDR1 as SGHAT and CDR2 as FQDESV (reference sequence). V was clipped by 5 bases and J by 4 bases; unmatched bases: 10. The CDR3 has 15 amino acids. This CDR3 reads CASSPGTDLPETQYF. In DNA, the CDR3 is TGTGCCAGCAGCCCCGGGACAGACCTCCCAGAGACCCAGTACTTC.

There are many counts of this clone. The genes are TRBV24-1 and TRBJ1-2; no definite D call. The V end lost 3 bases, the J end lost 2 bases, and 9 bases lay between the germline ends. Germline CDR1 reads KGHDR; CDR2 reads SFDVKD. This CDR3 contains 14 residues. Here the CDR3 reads CATSDAGQNYGYTF. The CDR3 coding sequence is TGTGCCACCAGTGATGCCGGGCAGAACTATGGCTACACCTTC.

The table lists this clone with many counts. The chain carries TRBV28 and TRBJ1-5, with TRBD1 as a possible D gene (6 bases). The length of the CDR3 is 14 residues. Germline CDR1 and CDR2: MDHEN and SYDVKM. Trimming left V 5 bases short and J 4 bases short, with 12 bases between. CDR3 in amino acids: CASSPGGDNQPQHF. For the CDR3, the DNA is TGTGCCAGCAGTCCGGGGGGCGATAATCAGCCCCAGCATTTT.

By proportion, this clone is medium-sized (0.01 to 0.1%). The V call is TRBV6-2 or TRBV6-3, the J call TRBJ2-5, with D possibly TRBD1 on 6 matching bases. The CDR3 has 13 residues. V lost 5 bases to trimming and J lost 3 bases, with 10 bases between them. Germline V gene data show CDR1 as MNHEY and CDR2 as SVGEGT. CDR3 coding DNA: TGTGCCAGCAGTCAGCGGACAGAAGAGACCCAGTACTTC. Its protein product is CASSQRTEETQYF.

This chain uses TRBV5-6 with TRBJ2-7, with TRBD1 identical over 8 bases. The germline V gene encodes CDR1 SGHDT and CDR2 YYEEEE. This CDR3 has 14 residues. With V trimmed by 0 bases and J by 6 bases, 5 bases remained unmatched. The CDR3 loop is CASSLVTGEGEQYF. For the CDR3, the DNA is TGTGCCAGCAGCTTGGTGACAGGGGAAGGCGAGCAGTACTTC. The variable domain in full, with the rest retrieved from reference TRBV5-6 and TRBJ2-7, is DAGVTQSPTHLIKTRGQQVTLRCSPKSGHDTVSWYQQALGQGPQFIFQYYEEEERQRGNFPDRFSGHQFPNYSSELNVNALLLGDSALYLCASSLVTGEGEQYFGPGTRLTVT.

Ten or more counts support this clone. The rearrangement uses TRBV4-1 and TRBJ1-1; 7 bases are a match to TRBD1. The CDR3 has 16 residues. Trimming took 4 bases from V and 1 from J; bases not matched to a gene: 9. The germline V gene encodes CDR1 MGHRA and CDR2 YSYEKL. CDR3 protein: CASSRSPRQGNTEAFF. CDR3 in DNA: TGCGCCAGCAGCCGGAGTCCCCGACAGGGGAACACTGAAGCTTTCTTT.

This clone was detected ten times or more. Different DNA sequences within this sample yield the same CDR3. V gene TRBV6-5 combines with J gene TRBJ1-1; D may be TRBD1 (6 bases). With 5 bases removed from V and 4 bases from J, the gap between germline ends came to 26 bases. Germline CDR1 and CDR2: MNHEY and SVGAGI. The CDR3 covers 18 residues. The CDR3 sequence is CASSPKSVWTAQGTEAFF. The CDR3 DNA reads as TGTGCCAGCAGTCCCAAGAGTGTCTGGACAGCGCAGGGCACTGAAGCTTTCTTT.

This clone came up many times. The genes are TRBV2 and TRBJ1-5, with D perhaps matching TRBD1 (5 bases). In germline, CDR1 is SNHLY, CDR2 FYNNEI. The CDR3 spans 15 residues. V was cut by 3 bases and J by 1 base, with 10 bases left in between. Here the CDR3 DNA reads TGTGCCAGCAGTGATAGAGGGACGAGCAATCAGCCCCAGCATTTT. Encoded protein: CASSDRGTSNQPQHF. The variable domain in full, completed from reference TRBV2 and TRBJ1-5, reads EPEVTQTPSHQVTQMGQEVILRCVPISNHLYFYWYRQILGQKVEFLVSFYNNEISEKSEIFDDQFSVERPDGSNFTLKIRSTKLEDSAMYFCASSDRGTSNQPQHFGDGTRLSIL.

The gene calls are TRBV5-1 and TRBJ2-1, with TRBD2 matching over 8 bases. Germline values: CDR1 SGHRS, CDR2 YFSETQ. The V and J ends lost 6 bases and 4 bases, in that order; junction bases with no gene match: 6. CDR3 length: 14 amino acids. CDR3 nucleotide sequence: TGCGCCAGCACAATAGCGGGACTTTACAATGAGCAGTTCTTC. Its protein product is CASTIAGLYNEQFF.

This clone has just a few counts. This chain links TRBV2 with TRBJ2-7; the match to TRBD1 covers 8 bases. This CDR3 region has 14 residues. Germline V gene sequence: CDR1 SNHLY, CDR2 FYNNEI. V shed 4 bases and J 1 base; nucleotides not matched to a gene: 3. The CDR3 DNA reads TGTGCCAGCAGTGTGGACAGGGTTTCCTACGAGCAGTACTTC. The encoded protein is CASSVDRVSYEQYF. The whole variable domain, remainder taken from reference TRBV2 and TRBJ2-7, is EPEVTQTPSHQVTQMGQEVILRCVPISNHLYFYWYRQILGQKVEFLVSFYNNEISEKSEIFDDQFSVERPDGSNFTLKIRSTKLEDSAMYFCASSVDRVSYEQYFGPGTRLTVT.

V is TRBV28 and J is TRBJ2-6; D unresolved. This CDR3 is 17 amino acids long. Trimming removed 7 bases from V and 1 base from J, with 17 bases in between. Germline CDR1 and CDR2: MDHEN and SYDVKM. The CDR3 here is CASTSLVKVSGANVLTF. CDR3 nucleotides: TGTGCCAGCACCTCTCTGGTGAAAGTGTCTGGGGCCAACGTCCTGACTTTC.

The chain's CDR3 is CATIGFRGYEQYF. CDR3 nucleotides: TGTGCCACCATTGGTTTCCGGGGCTACGAGCAGTACTTC. The chain employs TRBV2 and TRBJ2-7, with a possible D match to TRBD2 (5 bases). Germline V gene sequence: CDR1 SNHLY, CDR2 FYNNEI. Deletions cut 10 bases from V and 3 bases from J, with 16 bases between. This CDR3 is built from 13 residues. The full variable domain, in which reference TRBV2 and TRBJ2-7 provide the parts outside the CDR3, is EPEVTQTPSHQVTQMGQEVILRCVPISNHLYFYWYRQILGQKVEFLVSFYNNEISEKSEIFDDQFSVERPDGSNFTLKIRSTKLEDSAMYFCATIGFRGYEQYFGPGTRLTVT.

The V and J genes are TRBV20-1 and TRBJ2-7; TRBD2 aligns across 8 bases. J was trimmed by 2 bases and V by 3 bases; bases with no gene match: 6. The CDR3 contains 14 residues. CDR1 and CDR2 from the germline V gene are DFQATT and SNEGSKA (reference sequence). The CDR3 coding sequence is TGCAGTGCTAGGAGTCTAGCGGGCCCCTACGAGCAGTACTTC. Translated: CSARSLAGPYEQYF.

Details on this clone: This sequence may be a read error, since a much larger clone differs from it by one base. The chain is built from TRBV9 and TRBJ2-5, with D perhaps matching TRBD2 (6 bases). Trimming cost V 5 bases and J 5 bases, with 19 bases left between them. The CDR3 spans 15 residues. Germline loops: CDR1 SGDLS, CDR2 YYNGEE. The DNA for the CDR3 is TGTGCCAGCAGTCCCGGAGGGGAGACCGCCGAGACCCAGTACTTC. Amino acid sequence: CASSPGGETAETQYF.

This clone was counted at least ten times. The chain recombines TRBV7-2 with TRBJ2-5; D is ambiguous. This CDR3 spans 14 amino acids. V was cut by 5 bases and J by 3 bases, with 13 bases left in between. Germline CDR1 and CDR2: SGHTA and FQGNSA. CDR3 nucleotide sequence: TGTGCCAGCAGCCCAACGGGCTGGGAAGAGACCCAGTACTTC. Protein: CASSPTGWEETQYF.